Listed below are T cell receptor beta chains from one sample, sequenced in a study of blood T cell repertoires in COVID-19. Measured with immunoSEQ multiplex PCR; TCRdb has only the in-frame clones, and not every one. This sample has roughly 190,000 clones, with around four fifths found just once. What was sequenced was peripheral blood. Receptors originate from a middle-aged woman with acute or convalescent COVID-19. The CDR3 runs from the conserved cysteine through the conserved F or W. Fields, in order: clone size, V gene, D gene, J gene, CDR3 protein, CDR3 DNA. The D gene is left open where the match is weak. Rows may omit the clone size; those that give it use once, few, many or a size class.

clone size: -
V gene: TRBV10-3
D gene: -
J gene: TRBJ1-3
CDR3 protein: CAIRPSSGETRGNTIYF
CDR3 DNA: TGTGCCATCCGCCCTTCGTCCGGGGAAACTCGGGGAAACACCATATATTTT

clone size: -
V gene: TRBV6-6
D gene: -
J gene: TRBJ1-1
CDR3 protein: CASSRDRNTEAFF
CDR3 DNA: TGTGCCAGCAGCCGCGACAGGAACACTGAAGCTTTCTTT

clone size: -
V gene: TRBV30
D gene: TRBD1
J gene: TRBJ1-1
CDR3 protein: CASGDRGMDTEAFF
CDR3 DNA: TGTGCCTCCGGGGACAGGGGCATGGACACTGAAGCTTTCTTT

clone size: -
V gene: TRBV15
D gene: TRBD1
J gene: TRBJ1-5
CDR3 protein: CATSRAWDRGQPQHF
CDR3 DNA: TGTGCCACCAGCAGAGCATGGGACAGGGGACAGCCCCAGCATTTT

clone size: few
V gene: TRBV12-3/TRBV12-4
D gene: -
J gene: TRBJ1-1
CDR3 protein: CASRGGTYTEAFF
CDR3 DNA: TGTGCCAGCAGGGGAGGGACCTACACTGAAGCTTTCTTT

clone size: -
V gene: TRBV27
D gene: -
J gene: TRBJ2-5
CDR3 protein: CASRPQGSRETQYF
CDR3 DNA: TGTGCCAGCAGACCCCAGGGGAGTCGGGAGACCCAGTACTTC

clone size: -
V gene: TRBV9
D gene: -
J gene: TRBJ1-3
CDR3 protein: CASSAFLGSGNTIYF
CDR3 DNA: TGTGCCAGCAGCGCCTTTCTGGGGAGCGGAAACACCATATATTTT

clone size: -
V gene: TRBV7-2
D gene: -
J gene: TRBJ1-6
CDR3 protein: CASSLTTGDSPLHF
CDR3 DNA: TGTGCCAGCAGCCTGACGACAGGAGATTCACCCCTCCACTTT

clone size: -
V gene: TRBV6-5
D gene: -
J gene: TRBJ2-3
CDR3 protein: CASTRTGGITDTQYF
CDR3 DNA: TGTGCCAGCACCAGGACAGGAGGGATCACAGATACGCAGTATTTT

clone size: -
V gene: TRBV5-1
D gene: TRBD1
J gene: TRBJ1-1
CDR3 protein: CASSLDDRGTEAFF
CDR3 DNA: TGCGCCAGCAGCTTGGACGACAGGGGGACTGAAGCTTTCTTT

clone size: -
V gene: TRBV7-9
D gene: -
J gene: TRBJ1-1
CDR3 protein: CASGAGDTEAFF
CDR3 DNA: TGTGCCAGCGGTGCCGGGGACACTGAAGCTTTCTTT

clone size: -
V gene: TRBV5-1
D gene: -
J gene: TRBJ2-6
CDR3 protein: CASSSGPLTSGANVLTF
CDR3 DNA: TGCGCCAGCAGCTCTGGGCCTTTAACCTCTGGGGCCAACGTCCTGACTTTC

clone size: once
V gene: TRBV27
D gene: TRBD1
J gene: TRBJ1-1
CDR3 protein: CASSSLTGGVEAFF
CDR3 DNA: TGTGCCAGCAGTTCACTGACAGGGGGGGTCGAAGCTTTCTTT

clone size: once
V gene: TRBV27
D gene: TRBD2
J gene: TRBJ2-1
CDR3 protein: CASSFRGGGYNEQFF
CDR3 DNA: TGTGCCAGCAGTTTCCGGGGGGGCGGATACAATGAGCAGTTCTTC

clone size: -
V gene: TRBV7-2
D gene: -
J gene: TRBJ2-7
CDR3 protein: CASRRTDNYEQYF
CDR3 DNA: TGTGCCAGCAGACGGACAGACAATTACGAGCAGTACTTC

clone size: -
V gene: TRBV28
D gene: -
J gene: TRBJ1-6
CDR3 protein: CASSSPRLSPLHF
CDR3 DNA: TGTGCCAGCAGTTCCCCCCGGTTGTCACCCCTCCACTTT

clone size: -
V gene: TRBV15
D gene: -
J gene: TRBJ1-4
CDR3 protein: CATSQGAGGAEKLFF
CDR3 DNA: TGTGCCACCTCCCAGGGTGCGGGGGGGGCTGAAAAACTGTTTTTT

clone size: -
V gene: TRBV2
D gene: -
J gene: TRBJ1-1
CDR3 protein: CASRGQTVEAFF
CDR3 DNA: TGTGCCAGCAGGGGTCAGACTGTCGAAGCTTTCTTT